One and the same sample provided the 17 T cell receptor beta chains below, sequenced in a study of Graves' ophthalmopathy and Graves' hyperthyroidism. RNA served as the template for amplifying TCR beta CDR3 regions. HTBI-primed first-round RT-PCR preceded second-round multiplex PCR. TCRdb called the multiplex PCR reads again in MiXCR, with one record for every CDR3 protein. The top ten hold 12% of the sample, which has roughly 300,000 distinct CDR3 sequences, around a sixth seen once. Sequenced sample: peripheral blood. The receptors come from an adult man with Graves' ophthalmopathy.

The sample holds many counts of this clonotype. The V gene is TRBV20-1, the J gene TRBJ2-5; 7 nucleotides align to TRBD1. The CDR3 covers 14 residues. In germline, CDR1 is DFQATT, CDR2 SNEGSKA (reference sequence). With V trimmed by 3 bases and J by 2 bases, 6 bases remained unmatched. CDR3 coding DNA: TGCAGTGCTAGGGTACAGGGGTTACAAGAGACCCAGTACTTC. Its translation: CSARVQGLQETQYF.

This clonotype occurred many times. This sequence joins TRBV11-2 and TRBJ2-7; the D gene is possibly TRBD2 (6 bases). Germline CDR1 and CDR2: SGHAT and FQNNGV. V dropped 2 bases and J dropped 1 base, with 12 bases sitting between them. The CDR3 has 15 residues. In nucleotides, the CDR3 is TGTGCCAGCAGCTTAACGGAGGGCCAGTCCTACGAGCAGTACTTC. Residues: CASSLTEGQSYEQYF.

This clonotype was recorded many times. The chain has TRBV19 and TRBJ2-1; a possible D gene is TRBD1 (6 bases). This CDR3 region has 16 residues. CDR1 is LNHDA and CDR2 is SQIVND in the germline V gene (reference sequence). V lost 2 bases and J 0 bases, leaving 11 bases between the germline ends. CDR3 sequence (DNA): TGTGCCAGTAGTATAATAACAGGGAGCTCCTACAATGAGCAGTTCTTC. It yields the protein CASSIITGSSYNEQFF.

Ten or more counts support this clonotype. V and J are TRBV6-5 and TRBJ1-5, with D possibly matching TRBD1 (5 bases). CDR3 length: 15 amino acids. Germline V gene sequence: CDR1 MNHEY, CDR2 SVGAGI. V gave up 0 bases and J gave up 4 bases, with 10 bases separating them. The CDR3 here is CASSYSGQVNQPQHF. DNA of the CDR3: TGTGCCAGCAGTTACTCGGGGCAGGTTAATCAGCCCCAGCATTTT.

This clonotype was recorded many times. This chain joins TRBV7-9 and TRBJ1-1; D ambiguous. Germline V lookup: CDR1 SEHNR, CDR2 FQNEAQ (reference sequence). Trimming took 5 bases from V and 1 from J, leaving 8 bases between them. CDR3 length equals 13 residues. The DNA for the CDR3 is TGTGCCAGCAGCGGGCGGAGGAACACTGAAGCTTTCTTT. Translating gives CASSGRRNTEAFF.

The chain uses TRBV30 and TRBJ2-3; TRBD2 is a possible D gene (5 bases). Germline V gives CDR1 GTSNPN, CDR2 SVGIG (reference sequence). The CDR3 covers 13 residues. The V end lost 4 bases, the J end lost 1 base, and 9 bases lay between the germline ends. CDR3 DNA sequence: TGTGCCTGGAACGGGCGGGGCACAGATACGCAGTATTTT. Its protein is CAWNGRGTDTQYF.

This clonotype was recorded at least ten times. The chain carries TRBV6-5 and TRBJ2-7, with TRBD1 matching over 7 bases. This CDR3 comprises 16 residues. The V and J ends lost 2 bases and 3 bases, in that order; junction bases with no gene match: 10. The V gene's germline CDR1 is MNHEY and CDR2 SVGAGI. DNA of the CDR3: TGTGCCAGCAGTTACAGCGGTAGGGGACAGAACTACGAGCAGTACTTC. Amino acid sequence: CASSYSGRGQNYEQYF.

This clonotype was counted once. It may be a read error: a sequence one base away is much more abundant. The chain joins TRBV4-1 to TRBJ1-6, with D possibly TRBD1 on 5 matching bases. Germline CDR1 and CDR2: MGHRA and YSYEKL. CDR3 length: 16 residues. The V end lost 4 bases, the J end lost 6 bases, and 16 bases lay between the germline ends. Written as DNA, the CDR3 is TGCGCCAGCAGCCCGCGAGGAGGGGCTACTAATTCACCCCTCCACTTT. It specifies CASSPRGGATNSPLHF.

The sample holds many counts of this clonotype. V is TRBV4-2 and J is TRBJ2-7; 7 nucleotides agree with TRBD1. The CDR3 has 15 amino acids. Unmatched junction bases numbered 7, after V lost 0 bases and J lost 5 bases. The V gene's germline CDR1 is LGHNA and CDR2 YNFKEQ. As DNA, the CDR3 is TGTGCCAGCAGCCAAGATGGACAGGATTTCGACGAGCAGTACTTC. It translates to CASSQDGQDFDEQYF.

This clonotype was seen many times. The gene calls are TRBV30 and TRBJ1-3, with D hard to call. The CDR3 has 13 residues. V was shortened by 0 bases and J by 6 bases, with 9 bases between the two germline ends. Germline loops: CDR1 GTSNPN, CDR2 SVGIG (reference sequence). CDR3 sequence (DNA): TGTGCCTGGAGTGTCGGACTAGTAAACACCATATATTTT. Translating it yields CAWSVGLVNTIYF.

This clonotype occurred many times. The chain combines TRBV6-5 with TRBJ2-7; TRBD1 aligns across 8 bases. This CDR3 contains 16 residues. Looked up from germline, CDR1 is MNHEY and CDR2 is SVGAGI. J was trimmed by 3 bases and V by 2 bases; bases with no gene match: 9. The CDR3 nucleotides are TGTGCCAGCAGTTACGGCCTCGGGACAGGTTACTACGAGCAGTACTTC. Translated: CASSYGLGTGYYEQYF.

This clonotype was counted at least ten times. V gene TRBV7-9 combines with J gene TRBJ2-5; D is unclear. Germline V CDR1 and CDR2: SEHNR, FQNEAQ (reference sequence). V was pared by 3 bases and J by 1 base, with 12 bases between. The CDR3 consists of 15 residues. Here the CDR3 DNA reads TGTGCCAGCAGCTTCTACGTGAGTCCCCAAGAGACCCAGTACTTC. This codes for CASSFYVSPQETQYF.

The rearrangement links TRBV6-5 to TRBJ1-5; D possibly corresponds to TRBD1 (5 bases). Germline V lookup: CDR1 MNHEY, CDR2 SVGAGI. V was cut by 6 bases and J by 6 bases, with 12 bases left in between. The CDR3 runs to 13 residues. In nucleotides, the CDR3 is TGTGCCAGCAGCTACGGGGGGGTTCAGCCCCAGCATTTT. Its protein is CASSYGGVQPQHF.

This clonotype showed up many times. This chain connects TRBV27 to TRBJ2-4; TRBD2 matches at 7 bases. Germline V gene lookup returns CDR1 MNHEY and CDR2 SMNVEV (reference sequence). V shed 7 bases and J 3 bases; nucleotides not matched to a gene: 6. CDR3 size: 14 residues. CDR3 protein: CASKGGGLKNIQYF. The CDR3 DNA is TGTGCCAGCAAAGGCGGGGGACTCAAAAACATTCAGTACTTC.

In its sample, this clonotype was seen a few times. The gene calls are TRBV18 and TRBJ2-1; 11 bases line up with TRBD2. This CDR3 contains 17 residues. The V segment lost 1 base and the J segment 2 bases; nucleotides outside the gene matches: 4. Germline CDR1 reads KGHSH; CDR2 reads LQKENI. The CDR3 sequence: CASSPLVSGRAYNEQFF. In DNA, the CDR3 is TGTGCCAGCTCACCACTGGTTAGCGGGAGGGCCTACAATGAGCAGTTCTTC.

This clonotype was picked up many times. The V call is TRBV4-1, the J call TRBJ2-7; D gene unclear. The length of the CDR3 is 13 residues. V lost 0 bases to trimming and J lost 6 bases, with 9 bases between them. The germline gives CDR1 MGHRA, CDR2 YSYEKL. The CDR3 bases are TGCGCCAGCAGCCAAGAAGGCGGTGGCGAGCAGTACTTC. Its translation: CASSQEGGGEQYF.

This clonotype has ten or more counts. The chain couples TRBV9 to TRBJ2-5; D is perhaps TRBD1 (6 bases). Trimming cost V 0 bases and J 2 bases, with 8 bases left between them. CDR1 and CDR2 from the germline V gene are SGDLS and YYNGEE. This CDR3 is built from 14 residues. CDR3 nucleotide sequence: TGTGCCAGCAGCGTAGAGGACAGTCAAGAGACCCAGTACTTC. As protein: CASSVEDSQETQYF.